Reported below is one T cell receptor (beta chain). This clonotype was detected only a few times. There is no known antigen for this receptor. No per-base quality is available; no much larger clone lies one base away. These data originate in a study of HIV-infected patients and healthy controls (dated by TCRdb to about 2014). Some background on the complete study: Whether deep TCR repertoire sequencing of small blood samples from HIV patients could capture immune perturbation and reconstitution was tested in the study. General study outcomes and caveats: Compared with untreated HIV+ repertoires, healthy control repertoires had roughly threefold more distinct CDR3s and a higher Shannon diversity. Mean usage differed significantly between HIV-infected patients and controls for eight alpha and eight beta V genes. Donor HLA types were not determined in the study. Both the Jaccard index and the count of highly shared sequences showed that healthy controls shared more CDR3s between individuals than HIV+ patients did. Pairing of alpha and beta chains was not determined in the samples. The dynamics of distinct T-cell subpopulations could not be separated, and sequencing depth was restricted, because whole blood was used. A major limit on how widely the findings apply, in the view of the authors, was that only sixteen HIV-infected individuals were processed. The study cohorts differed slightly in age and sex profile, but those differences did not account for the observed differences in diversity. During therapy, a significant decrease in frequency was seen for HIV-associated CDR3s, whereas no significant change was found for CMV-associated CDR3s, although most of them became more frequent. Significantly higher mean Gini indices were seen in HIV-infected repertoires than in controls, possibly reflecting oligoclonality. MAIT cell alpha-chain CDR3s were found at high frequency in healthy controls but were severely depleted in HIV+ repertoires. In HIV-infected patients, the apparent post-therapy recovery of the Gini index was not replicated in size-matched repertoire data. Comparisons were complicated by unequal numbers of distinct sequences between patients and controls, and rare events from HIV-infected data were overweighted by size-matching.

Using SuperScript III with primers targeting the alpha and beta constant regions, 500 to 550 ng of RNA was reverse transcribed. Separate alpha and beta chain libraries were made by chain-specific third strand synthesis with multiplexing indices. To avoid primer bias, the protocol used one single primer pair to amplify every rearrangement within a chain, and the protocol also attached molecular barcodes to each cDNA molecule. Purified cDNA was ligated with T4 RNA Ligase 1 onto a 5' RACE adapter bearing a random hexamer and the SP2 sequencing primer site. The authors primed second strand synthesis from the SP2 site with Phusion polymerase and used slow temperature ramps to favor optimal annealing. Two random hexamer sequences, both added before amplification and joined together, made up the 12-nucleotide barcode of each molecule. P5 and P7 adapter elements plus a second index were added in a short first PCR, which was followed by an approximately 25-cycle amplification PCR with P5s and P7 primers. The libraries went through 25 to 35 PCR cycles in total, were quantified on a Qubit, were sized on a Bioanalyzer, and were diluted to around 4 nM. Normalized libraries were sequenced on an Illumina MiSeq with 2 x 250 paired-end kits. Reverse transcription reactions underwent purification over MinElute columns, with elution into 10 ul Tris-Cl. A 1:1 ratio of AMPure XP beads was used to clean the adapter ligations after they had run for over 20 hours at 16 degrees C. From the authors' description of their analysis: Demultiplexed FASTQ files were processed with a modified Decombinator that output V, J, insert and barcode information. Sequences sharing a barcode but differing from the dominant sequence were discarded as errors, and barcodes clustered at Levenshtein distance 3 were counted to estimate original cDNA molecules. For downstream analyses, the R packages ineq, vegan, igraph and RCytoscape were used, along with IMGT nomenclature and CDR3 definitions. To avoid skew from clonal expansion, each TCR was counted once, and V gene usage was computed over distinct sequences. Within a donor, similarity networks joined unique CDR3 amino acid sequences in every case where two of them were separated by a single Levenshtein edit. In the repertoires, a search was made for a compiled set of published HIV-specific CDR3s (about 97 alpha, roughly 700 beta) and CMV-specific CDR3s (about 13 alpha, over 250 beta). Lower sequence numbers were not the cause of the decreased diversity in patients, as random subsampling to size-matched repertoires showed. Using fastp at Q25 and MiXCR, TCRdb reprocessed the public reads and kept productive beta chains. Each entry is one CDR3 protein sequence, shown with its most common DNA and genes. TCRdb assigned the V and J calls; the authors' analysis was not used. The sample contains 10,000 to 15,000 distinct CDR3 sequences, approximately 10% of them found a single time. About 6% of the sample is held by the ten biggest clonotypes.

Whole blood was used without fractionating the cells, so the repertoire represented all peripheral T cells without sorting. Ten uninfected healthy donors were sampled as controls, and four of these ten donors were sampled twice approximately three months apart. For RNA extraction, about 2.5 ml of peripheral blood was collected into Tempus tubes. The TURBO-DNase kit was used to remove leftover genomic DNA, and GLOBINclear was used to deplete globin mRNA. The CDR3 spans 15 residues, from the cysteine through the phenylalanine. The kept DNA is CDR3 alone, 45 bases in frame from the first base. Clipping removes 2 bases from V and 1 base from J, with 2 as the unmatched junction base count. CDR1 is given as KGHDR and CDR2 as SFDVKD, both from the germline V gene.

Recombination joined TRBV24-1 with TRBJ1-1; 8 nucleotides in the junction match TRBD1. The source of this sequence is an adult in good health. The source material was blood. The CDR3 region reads CATSDSGTGNTEAFF. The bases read TGTGCCACCAGTGATTCCGGGACAGGGAACACTGAAGCTTTCTTT.